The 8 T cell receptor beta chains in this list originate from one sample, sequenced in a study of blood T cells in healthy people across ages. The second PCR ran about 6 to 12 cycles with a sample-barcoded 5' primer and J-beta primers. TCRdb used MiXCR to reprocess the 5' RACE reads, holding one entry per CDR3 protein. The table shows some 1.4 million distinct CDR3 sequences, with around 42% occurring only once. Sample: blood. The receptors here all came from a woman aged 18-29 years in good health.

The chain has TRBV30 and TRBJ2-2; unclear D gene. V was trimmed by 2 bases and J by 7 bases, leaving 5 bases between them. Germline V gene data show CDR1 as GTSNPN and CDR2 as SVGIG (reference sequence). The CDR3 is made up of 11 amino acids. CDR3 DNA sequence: TGTGCCTGGAGTCGGAGCGGGGAGCTGTTTTTT. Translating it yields CAWSRSGELFF. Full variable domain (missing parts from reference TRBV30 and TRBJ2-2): SQTIHQWPATLVQPVGSPLSLECTVEGTSNPNLYWYRQAAGRGLQLLFYSVGIGQISSEVPQNLSASRPQDRQFILSSKKLLLSDSGFYLCAWSRSGELFFGEGSRLTVL.

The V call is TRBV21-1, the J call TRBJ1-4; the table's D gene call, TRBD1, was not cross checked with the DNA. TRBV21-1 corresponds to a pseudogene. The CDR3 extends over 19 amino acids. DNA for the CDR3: TGTGCCAGCAGCATGCCTATCCCGGGACAGGGCCTTCTGTGTGAAAAACTGTTTTTT. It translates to CASSMPIPGQGLLCEKLFF.

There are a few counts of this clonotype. This chain's CDR3 is CASSGVGRFSSYNEQFF. The CDR3 bases are TGTGCCAGCAGTGGGGTGGGGCGTTTCAGCTCCTACAATGAGCAGTTCTTC. V is TRBV6-1 and J is TRBJ2-1; tentative D call: TRBD1 (5 bases). Germline V gene lookup returns CDR1 MNHNS and CDR2 SASEGT. CDR3 length: 17 amino acids. V lost 4 bases to trimming and J lost 0 bases, with 16 bases between them.

The CDR3 coding sequence is TGTGCCAGCGAGTCGACAGCGGGGGACACAGATACGCAGTATTTT. This gives the protein CASESTAGDTDTQYF. The chain is built from TRBV2 and TRBJ2-3; TRBD2 agrees at 8 bases. Germline-derived CDR1 and CDR2 are SNHLY and FYNNEI. The CDR3 spans 15 residues. The V gene end was trimmed by 8 bases and the J gene end by 2 bases; junction bases not matched to a gene: 9.

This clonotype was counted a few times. The CDR3 nucleotides read TGCAGCGTTGGAGATCTAGCGGGAGGGAAATTCTCCTACGAGCAGTACTTC. Translating gives CSVGDLAGGKFSYEQYF. This chain joins TRBV29-1 and TRBJ2-7; 12 bases align to TRBD2. J gave up 0 bases and V 4 bases, and 10 bases lay outside the gene matches. The CDR3 length is 17 residues. Germline loops: CDR1 SQVTM, CDR2 ANQGSEA.

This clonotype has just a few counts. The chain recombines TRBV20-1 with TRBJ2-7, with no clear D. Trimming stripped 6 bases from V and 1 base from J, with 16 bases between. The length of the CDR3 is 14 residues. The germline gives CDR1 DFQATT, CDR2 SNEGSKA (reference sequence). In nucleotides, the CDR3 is TGCAGTGCGACGCCTGGGGTAATATCCTACGAGCAGTACTTC. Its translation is CSATPGVISYEQYF.

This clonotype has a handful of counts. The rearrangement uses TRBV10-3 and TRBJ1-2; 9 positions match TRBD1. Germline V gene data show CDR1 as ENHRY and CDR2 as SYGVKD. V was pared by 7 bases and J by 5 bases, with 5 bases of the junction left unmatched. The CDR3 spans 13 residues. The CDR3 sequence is CAINGGTGYGYTF. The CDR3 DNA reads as TGTGCCATCAACGGAGGGACAGGGTATGGCTACACCTTC.

The CDR3 protein is CASSLNPGGTRSYEQYF. The CDR3 DNA is TGTGCCAGCAGTTTGAATCCAGGGGGGACTCGCTCCTACGAGCAGTACTTC. J is TRBJ2-7 and V is TRBV6-2 or TRBV6-3, with D tentatively TRBD1 (7 bases). The CDR3 sequence is 17 residues long. Germline V gene data show CDR1 as MNHEY and CDR2 as SVGEGT. V was clipped by 4 bases and J by 0 bases, with 19 bases between them.